Each of the 10 T cell receptor beta chains below was sequenced from the same sample in a study of cytomegalovirus exposure and HLA in healthy donors. The study ran its PCR with 60 Vbeta and 13 Jbeta primers. Produced via immunoSEQ multiplex PCR; TCRdb's table is partial and in-frame only. The sample has about 53,000 clones, and its top ten clones hold roughly 12%. The material sequenced was PBMCs. Source of these receptors: a man between 18 and 29 years old in good health and CMV-seropositive.

V is TRBV5-1 and J is TRBJ2-2; 7 nucleotides line up with TRBD2. V lost 4 bases and J lost 2; bases outside the gene matches: 5. Germline V gives CDR1 SGHRS, CDR2 YFSETQ. The CDR3 spans 15 residues. CDR3 DNA sequence: TGCGCCAGCAGCCCGGGGGGTTCCAACACCGGGGAGCTGTTTTTT. The encoded protein is CASSPGGSNTGELFF.

The chain couples TRBV10-3 to TRBJ2-7; a weak D match, TRBD1 (6 bases). V was trimmed by 8 bases and J by 7 bases, leaving 12 bases between them. CDR1 and CDR2 from the germline V gene are ENHRY and SYGVKD. The CDR3 consists of 11 residues. The CDR3 reads CAIGAGDEQYF. Written as DNA, the CDR3 is TGTGCCATCGGGGCAGGGGATGAGCAGTACTTC.

The chain couples TRBV9 to TRBJ2-6, with TRBD1 matching 8 bases. CDR1 and CDR2 from the germline V gene are SGDLS and YYNGEE. Trimming at V came to 3 bases and at J to 0 bases, leaving 17 bases not matched to a gene. This CDR3 is built from 21 residues. The CDR3: CASSALPPETGVLSGANVLTF. CDR3 nucleotide sequence: TGTGCCAGCAGCGCCCTCCCCCCCGAGACAGGGGTCCTCTCTGGGGCCAACGTCCTGACTTTC.

The rearrangement links TRBV5-1 to TRBJ2-2; 12 bases align to TRBD1. CDR1 and CDR2 from the germline V gene are SGHRS and YFSETQ. The CDR3 spans 14 residues. After removal of 6 bases from V and 8 bases from J, the junction contained 5 bases not matched to a gene. CDR3 DNA sequence: TGCGCCAGCACCGGGGACAGGGGGCTAGGGGAGCTGTTTTTT. Its translation: CASTGDRGLGELFF.

This sequence joins TRBV10-3 and TRBJ1-5; a weak D match, TRBD1 (6 bases). Germline lookup yields CDR1 ENHRY and CDR2 SYGVKD. The CDR3 covers 13 residues. With 10 bases removed from V and 3 bases from J, the gap between germline ends came to 13 bases. CDR3 coding DNA: TGTGCCACGCAGGGGTATAACAATCAGCCCCAGCATTTT. It is translated as CATQGYNNQPQHF.

The chain joins TRBV6-1 to TRBJ1-4; TRBD1 is a possible D gene (6 bases). V was cut by 1 base and J by 4 bases, with 16 bases left in between. Germline V gene data show CDR1 as MNHNS and CDR2 as SASEGT. The length of the CDR3 is 17 residues. CDR3 protein: CASSEEGTGHRNEKLFF. The CDR3 DNA follows: TGTGCCAGCAGTGAAGAGGGAACGGGACACCGTAATGAAAAACTGTTTTTT.

This chain links TRBV2 with TRBJ1-5, with 9 bases aligning to TRBD1. Germline V gene data show CDR1 as SNHLY and CDR2 as FYNNEI. CDR3 length: 14 residues. J gave up 5 bases and V 8 bases, and 7 bases lay outside the gene matches. CDR3 sequence (DNA): TGTGCCAGCCGTGGAAGACAGGGGGATCAGCCCCAGCATTTT. This translates into CASRGRQGDQPQHF.

The genes are TRBV5-1 and TRBJ1-1; no definite D call. Germline values: CDR1 SGHRS, CDR2 YFSETQ. Trimming stripped 0 bases from V and 1 base from J, with 7 bases between. CDR3 length: 14 amino acids. The CDR3 is CASSLDSQNTEAFF. The CDR3 nucleotides are TGCGCCAGCAGCTTGGACAGCCAGAACACTGAAGCTTTCTTT.

The genes are TRBV4-1 and TRBJ1-3, with unresolved D. This CDR3 has 17 residues. Germline CDR1 and CDR2: MGHRA and YSYEKL. With 0 bases removed from V and 4 bases from J, the gap between germline ends came to 16 bases. CDR3 protein: CASSQDPRGLAGNTIYF. The CDR3 nucleotides are TGCGCCAGCAGCCAAGATCCGAGAGGGCTCGCCGGAAACACCATATATTTT.

The chain links TRBV5-1 to TRBJ2-2; D is perhaps TRBD2 (5 bases). There are 13 residues in the CDR3. Germline lookup yields CDR1 SGHRS and CDR2 YFSETQ. The germline V and J ends were trimmed by 2 bases and 7 bases, with 9 bases remaining between them. CDR3 sequence reads: CASSFEGYGELFF. CDR3 nucleotides: TGCGCCAGCAGCTTTGAGGGATACGGGGAGCTGTTTTTT.